The clone carrying this TCR beta chain has a count of ten or more. This sample was included in a study of blood T cells in healthy people across ages. The CDR3 is made up of 14 amino acids. Between the trimmed V and J ends, which lost 5 bases and 3 bases, there was a span of 16 bases. The germline V gene has CDR1 DFQATT and CDR2 SNEGSKA (reference sequence). A second roughly 7 to 12 cycle PCR used barcoded and J-beta primers. Each cDNA molecule was tagged by a template-switch adaptor with 12 random nucleotides. TCRdb re-derived calls from the 5' RACE reads in MiXCR, one entry per CDR3 protein. The sample shows 1.5 million to 2 million distinct CDR3 sequences, 28% of them seen only once.

The TCR comes from a young woman in good health. Sequencing was carried out using blood. The chain is built from TRBV20-1 and TRBJ1-2; tentatively, D is TRBD1 (5 bases). CDR3 residues: CSAPKQVVDYGYTF. The CDR3 bases are TGCAGTGCTCCGAAACAGGTCGTCGACTATGGCTACACCTTC.